This T cell receptor (beta chain) was retrieved from a study of blood T cell repertoires in COVID-19. Here immunoSEQ multiplex PCR was the method, and the copy in TCRdb shows in-frame clones only, minus some. The data hold some 330,000 clones, with around 83% observed a single time. Sequencing used PBMCs or T cells enriched from blood (not recorded which). This receptor was obtained from a woman aged 50 to 60 who had recovered from COVID-19.

In nucleotides, the CDR3 is TGTGCCAGCAGTTACGGGGACAGAAATAACCGAGAGGCTTTCTTT. This sequence encodes CASSYGDRNNREAFF. The chain employs TRBV6-5 and TRBJ1-1; 7 bases fit TRBD1. V dropped 2 bases and J dropped 11; count of bases not matched to a gene: 14. CDR1 and CDR2 (germline): MNHEY, SVGAGI. The CDR3 runs 15 residues.